The 3 T cell receptor beta chains reported below all come from one sample, sequenced in a study of T cell changes during pregnancy in multiple sclerosis. This table comes from immunoSEQ multiplex PCR, and its TCRdb copy is limited to in-frame clones, with some not included. The profile shows 70,000 to 90,000 clones, about 94% of them singletons. This specimen was peripheral blood, taken in the second trimester of pregnancy. These receptors were obtained from a female donor in good health, enrolled as a control in a pregnancy study.

This clone was picked up one time. The V and J genes are TRBV7-2 and TRBJ1-2, with 9 bases that match TRBD1. This CDR3 contains 15 residues. J was trimmed by 5 bases and V by 1 base; bases with no gene match: 5. CDR1 is SGHTA and CDR2 is FQGNSA in the germline V gene. In nucleotides, the CDR3 is TGTGCCAGCAGCTTAGACGGGACAGGGATTTATGGCTACACCTTC. Amino acid sequence: CASSLDGTGIYGYTF.

The rearrangement joins TRBV7-2 to TRBJ1-5, with 12 positions matching TRBD1. This CDR3 comprises 18 residues. CDR1 SGHTA and CDR2 FQGNSA come from the germline V gene. Germline trimming cut 5 bases from V and 3 bases from J; bases unmatched to any gene: 11. The CDR3 here is CASSPGQGAAFDNQPQHF. The CDR3 bases are TGTGCCAGCAGCCCGGGACAGGGGGCTGCGTTCGACAATCAGCCCCAGCATTTT.

CDR3: CASSLQTGLSNQPQHF. In DNA, the CDR3 is TGTGCCAGCAGCCTCCAGACAGGGTTGAGCAATCAGCCCCAGCATTTT. The gene calls are TRBV11-2 and TRBJ1-5, with 7 bases identical to TRBD1. V was pared by 5 bases and J by 1 base, with 8 bases of the junction left unmatched. The CDR3 is 16 amino acids. Germline lookup yields CDR1 SGHAT and CDR2 FQNNGV.